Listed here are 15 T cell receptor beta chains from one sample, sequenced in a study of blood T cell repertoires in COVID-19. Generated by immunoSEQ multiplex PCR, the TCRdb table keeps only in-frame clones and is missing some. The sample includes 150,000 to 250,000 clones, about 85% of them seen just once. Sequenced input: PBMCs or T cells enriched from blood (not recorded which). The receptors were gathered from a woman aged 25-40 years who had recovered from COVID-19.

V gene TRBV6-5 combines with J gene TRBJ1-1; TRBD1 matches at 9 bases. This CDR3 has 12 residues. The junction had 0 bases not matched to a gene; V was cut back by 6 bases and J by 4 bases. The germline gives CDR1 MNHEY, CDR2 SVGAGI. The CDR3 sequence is CASRDRGTEAFF. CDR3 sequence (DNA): TGTGCCAGCAGGGACAGGGGCACTGAAGCTTTCTTT.

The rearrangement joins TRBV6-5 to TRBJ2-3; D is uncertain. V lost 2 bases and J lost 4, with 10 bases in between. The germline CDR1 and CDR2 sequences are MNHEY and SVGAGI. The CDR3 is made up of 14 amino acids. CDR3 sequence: CASSYSIGADTQYF. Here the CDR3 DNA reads TGTGCCAGCAGTTACAGTATTGGAGCAGATACGCAGTATTTT.

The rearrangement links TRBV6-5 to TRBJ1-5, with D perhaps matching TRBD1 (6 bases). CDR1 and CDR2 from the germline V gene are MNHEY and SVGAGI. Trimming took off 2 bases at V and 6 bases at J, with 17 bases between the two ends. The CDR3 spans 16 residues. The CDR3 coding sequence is TGTGCCAGCAGTTACGGAGAGGGGGAGGGTGGTCAGCCCCAGCATTTT. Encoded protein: CASSYGEGEGGQPQHF.

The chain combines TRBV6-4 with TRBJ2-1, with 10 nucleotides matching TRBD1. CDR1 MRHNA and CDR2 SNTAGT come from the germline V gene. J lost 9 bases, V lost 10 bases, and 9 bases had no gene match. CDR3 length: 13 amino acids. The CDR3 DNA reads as TGTGCCACATCCCGGGACAGGGGTTCTGAGCAGTTCTTC. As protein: CATSRDRGSEQFF.

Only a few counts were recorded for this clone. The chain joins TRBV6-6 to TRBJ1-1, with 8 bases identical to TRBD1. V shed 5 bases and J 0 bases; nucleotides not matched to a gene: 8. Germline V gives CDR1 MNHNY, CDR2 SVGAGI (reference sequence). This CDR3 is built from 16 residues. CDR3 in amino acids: CASSRGTGIMNTEAFF. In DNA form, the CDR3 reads TGTGCCAGCAGTCGAGGGACAGGAATCATGAACACTGAAGCTTTCTTT.

In nucleotides, the CDR3 is TGTGCCAGCAGCCAAAGAGGGACAGTCTCCTACGAGCAGTACTTC. The encoded protein is CASSQRGTVSYEQYF. The chain employs TRBV3-1 (or the pseudogene TRBV3-2) and TRBJ2-7; 7 nucleotides line up with TRBD1. The V gene's germline CDR1 is LGHDT and CDR2 YNNKEL (reference sequence). The CDR3 has 15 residues. With V trimmed by 2 bases and J by 0 bases, 4 bases remained unmatched.

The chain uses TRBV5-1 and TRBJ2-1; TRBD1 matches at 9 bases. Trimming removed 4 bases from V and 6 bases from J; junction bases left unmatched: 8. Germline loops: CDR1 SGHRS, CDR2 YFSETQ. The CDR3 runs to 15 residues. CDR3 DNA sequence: TGCGCCAGCAGCACCGGGACAGGGTCTTCCAATGAGCAGTTCTTC. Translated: CASSTGTGSSNEQFF.

Here the CDR3 reads CASSQEVWGRGSYEQYF. The CDR3 region has the DNA TGCGCCAGCAGCCAAGAGGTGTGGGGGAGGGGATCCTACGAGCAGTACTTC. The V gene is TRBV4-3, the J gene TRBJ2-7; 7 bases map to TRBD2. The CDR3 sequence is 17 residues long. Trimming took 0 bases from V and 1 from J; bases not matched to a gene: 9. Germline lookup yields CDR1 LGHNA and CDR2 YSLEER.

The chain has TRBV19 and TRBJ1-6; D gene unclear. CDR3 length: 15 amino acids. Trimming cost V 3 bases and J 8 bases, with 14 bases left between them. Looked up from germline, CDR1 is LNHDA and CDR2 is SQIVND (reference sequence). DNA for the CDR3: TGTGCCAGTAGTATCTATCAGCGAAGCGATTCACCCCTCCACTTT. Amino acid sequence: CASSIYQRSDSPLHF.

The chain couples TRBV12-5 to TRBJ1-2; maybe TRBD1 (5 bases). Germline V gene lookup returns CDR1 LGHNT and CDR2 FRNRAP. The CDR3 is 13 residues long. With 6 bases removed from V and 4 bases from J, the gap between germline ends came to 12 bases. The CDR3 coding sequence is TGTGCTAGTGGCCGCGGGGCTGGCTATGGCTACACCTTC. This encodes CASGRGAGYGYTF.

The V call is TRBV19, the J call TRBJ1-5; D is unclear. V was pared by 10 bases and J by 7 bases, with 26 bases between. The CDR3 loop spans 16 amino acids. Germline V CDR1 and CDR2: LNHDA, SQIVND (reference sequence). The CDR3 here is CATRENYEEGGQPQHF. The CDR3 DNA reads TGTGCCACGAGGGAAAATTACGAGGAGGGAGGACAGCCCCAGCATTTT.

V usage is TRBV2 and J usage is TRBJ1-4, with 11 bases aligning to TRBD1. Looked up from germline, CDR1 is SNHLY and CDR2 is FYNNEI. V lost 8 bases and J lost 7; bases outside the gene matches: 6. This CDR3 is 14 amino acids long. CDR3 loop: CASGWDRGSEKLFF. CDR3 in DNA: TGTGCCAGCGGGTGGGACAGGGGGAGTGAAAAACTGTTTTTT.

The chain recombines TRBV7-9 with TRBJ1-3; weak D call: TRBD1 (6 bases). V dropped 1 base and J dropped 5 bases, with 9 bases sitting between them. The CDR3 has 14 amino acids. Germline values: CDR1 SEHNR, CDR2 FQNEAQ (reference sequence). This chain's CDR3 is CASSLGDNRNTIYF. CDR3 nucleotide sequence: TGTGCCAGCAGCTTAGGGGACAACCGAAACACCATATATTTT.

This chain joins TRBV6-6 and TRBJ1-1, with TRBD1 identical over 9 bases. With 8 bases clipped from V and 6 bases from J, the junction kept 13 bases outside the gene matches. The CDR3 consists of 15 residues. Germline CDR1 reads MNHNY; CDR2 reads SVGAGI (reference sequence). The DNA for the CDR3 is TGTGCCAGCGGACCAAACAGGGGGCAAAAGGCTGAAGCTTTCTTT. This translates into CASGPNRGQKAEAFF.

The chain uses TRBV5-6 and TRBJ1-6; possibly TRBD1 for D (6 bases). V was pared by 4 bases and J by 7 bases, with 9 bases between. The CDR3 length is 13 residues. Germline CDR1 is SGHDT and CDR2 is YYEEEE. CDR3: CASSPDRNSPLHF. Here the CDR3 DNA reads TGTGCCAGCAGCCCGGACAGAAATTCACCCCTCCACTTT.